The 31 T cell receptor beta chains below come from one sample, sequenced in a study of T cell responses to AZD1222 COVID-19 vaccine. This table comes from immunoSEQ multiplex PCR, and its TCRdb copy is limited to in-frame clones, with some not included. The sample holds 150,000 to 200,000 clones, roughly 85% seen once. Sequences were derived from peripheral blood, sampled 28 days after the second AZD1222 dose. All receptors come from an adult who received the AZD1222 COVID-19 vaccine.

The chain uses TRBV6-5 and TRBJ2-1; D might be TRBD1 (6 bases). V gave up 7 bases and J gave up 7 bases, with 8 bases separating them. The CDR3 is made up of 11 amino acids. CDR1 and CDR2 (germline): MNHEY, SVGAGI. In DNA, the CDR3 is TGTGCCAGCACAACAGGGAATGAGCAGTTCTTC. Translation: CASTTGNEQFF.

This clone came up once. The rearrangement links TRBV3-1 (or the pseudogene TRBV3-2) to TRBJ1-6; D remains unclear. Germline V gene data show CDR1 as LGHDT and CDR2 as YNNKEL (reference sequence). CDR3 length: 15 amino acids. The V gene lost 2 bases and the J gene lost 9 bases, with 14 bases spanning the gap. The CDR3 protein is CASSQRRGLGSPLHF. The CDR3 DNA sequence: TGTGCCAGCAGCCAAAGACGAGGGCTCGGTTCACCCCTCCACTTT.

The rearrangement links TRBV12-3 or TRBV12-4 to TRBJ2-6; D unresolved. The CDR3 spans 12 residues. Trimming took off 8 bases at V and 1 base at J, with 3 bases between the two ends. CDR3: CASLSGANVLTF. The CDR3 bases are TGTGCCAGCTTGTCTGGGGCCAACGTCCTGACTTTC.

The chain carries TRBV5-8 and TRBJ2-3; D is perhaps TRBD1 (6 bases). The V end was cut by 4 bases, the J end by 2 bases, with 14 bases between. The CDR3 loop spans 15 amino acids. Germline loops: CDR1 SGHTS, CDR2 YDEGEE. CDR3 bases: TGTGCCAGCAGCCCTATCGGACAGACCACAGATACGCAGTATTTT. It is translated as CASSPIGQTTDTQYF.

The chain carries TRBV5-1 and TRBJ1-1; D is undetermined. The V and J ends lost 5 bases and 6 bases respectively, with 17 bases between them. CDR1 is SGHRS and CDR2 is YFSETQ in the germline V gene. The CDR3 extends over 14 amino acids. The DNA of the CDR3 is TGCGCCAGCAGGGGCGAGATCCTGGGGTCTGAAGCTTTCTTT. Translation: CASRGEILGSEAFF. Full variable domain (missing parts from reference TRBV5-1 and TRBJ1-1): KAGVTQTPRYLIKTRGQQVTLSCSPISGHRSVSWYQQTPGQGLQFLFEYFSETQRNKGNFPGRFSGRQFSNSRSEMNVSTLELGDSALYLCASRGEILGSEAFFGQGTRLTVV.

The chain is built from TRBV5-5 and TRBJ1-1; D ambiguous. There are 12 residues in the CDR3. Germline lookup yields CDR1 SGHKS and CDR2 YYEKEE (reference sequence). Trimming removed 0 bases at V and 3 bases at J, with 3 bases between. CDR3 DNA sequence: TGTGCCAGCAGCTTGGGCGACACTGAAGCTTTCTTT. As protein: CASSLGDTEAFF.

The V call is TRBV7-9, the J call TRBJ1-2, with 7 bases identical to TRBD1. With 1 base clipped from V and 2 bases from J, the junction kept 10 bases outside the gene matches. The germline V gene has CDR1 SEHNR and CDR2 FQNEAQ (reference sequence). The CDR3 sequence is 17 residues long. This CDR3 is CASSLGNLPGQNYGYTF. CDR3 DNA: TGTGCCAGCAGCTTAGGTAACCTACCGGGACAGAACTATGGCTACACCTTC.

This chain links TRBV2 with TRBJ1-1; 10 nucleotides match TRBD1. The germline V gene has CDR1 SNHLY and CDR2 FYNNEI. The CDR3 loop spans 16 amino acids. J gave up 2 bases and V 6 bases, and 9 bases lay outside the gene matches. The CDR3 reads CASRGTGVYSNTEAFF. CDR3 nucleotides: TGTGCCAGCAGGGGGACAGGGGTATACTCCAACACTGAAGCTTTCTTT.

This clone was picked up one time. V and J are TRBV5-4 and TRBJ2-3; 8 bases fit TRBD2. Losses at the gene ends were 1 base for V and 3 bases for J; bases not matched to a gene: 4. CDR3 length: 15 amino acids. CDR1 and CDR2 (germline): SGHNT, YYREEE (reference sequence). The DNA for the CDR3 is TGTGCCAGCAGCTTGTCCGGGGGGGCAACAGATACGCAGTATTTT. This translates into CASSLSGGATDTQYF.

The chain is built from TRBV5-6 and TRBJ1-2, with TRBD1 matching 8 bases. This CDR3 comprises 15 residues. Germline CDR1 SGHDT, CDR2 YYEEEE. J was trimmed by 0 bases and V by 0 bases; bases with no gene match: 1. The CDR3: CASSLGTGSNYGYTF. CDR3 bases: TGTGCCAGCAGCTTGGGGACAGGGTCTAACTATGGCTACACCTTC.

The chain recombines TRBV6-1 with TRBJ1-5; D is uncertain. The CDR3 loop spans 13 amino acids. Germline CDR1 reads MNHNS; CDR2 reads SASEGT. Trimming shortened V by 2 bases and J by 3 bases, and 5 bases separated the two germline ends. The CDR3 spells CASSERANQPQHF. Here the CDR3 DNA reads TGTGCCAGCAGTGAAAGGGCCAATCAGCCCCAGCATTTT.

The CDR3 nucleotides are TGTGCCAGCAGTCCCCCTTTAGCGGGGGGGGAATACAATGAGCAGTTCTTC. Amino acid sequence: CASSPPLAGGEYNEQFF. V usage is TRBV6-2 or TRBV6-3 and J usage is TRBJ2-1, with TRBD2 matching over 11 bases. The germline V gene encodes CDR1 MNHEY and CDR2 SVGEGT. The CDR3 is 17 residues long. V lost 5 bases to trimming and J lost 4 bases; unmatched junction nucleotides: 10.

The chain links TRBV4-2 to TRBJ2-2; 10 bases match TRBD2. V dropped 1 base and J dropped 4; count of bases not matched to a gene: 6. This CDR3 is 17 amino acids long. Per the germline V gene, CDR1 is LGHNA and CDR2 is YNFKEQ. CDR3 DNA: TGTGCCAGCAGCCAAGGAACTAGCGGGGTATCCACCGGGGAGCTGTTTTTT. Translating gives CASSQGTSGVSTGELFF.

This clone was recorded only once. The chain joins TRBV10-3 to TRBJ1-2; D is unresolved. Germline CDR1 and CDR2: ENHRY and SYGVKD. CDR3 length: 11 amino acids. V was clipped by 4 bases and J by 4 bases, with 4 bases between them. The CDR3 DNA reads TGTGCCATCAGTGGGGGCTATGGCTACACCTTC. Translation gives CAISGGYGYTF.

This clone has only a few counts. The rearrangement uses TRBV18 and TRBJ2-5, with 8 bases identical to TRBD2. The germline V gene has CDR1 KGHSH and CDR2 LQKENI. Unmatched junction bases numbered 10, after V lost 3 bases and J lost 1 base. This CDR3 has 17 residues. DNA for the CDR3: TGTGCCAGCTCACCGTCGACTAGCGCGGTATTCCAAGAGACCCAGTACTTC. Translating it yields CASSPSTSAVFQETQYF.

The chain links TRBV19 to TRBJ1-1; possible D gene TRBD1, 5 bases. CDR1 and CDR2 (germline): LNHDA, SQIVND (reference sequence). The CDR3 contains 14 residues. V was shortened by 1 base and J by 11 bases, with 17 bases between the two germline ends. The CDR3 bases are TGTGCCAGTAGTATAGGGCCAGGGCTGGGAGGCGCTTTCTTT. The encoded protein is CASSIGPGLGGAFF.

The CDR3 region is CASSYTGTVNSPLHF. The DNA of the CDR3 is TGTGCCAGCAGTTATACCGGGACAGTCAATTCACCCCTCCACTTT. The chain employs TRBV27 and TRBJ1-6, with 7 bases identical to TRBD1. The CDR3 contains 15 residues. Trimming cost V 4 bases and J 7 bases; bases outside gene matches: 7. CDR1 MNHEY and CDR2 SMNVEV come from the germline V gene (reference sequence).

Only one count was recorded for this clone. The rearrangement joins TRBV19 to TRBJ1-1; the D is unclear. CDR1 and CDR2 (germline): LNHDA, SQIVND (reference sequence). The CDR3 totals 13 residues. V lost 2 bases, J lost 0 bases, and 4 bases lay in between. The CDR3 DNA sequence: TGTGCCAGTAGTATATACATGAACACTGAAGCTTTCTTT. Translating gives CASSIYMNTEAFF.

The chain is built from TRBV11-1 and TRBJ1-2; TRBD1 matches 8 bases. This CDR3 comprises 14 residues. Germline CDR1 and CDR2: SGHAT and FQDESV (reference sequence). J lost 7 bases, V lost 5 bases, and 9 bases had no gene match. The CDR3 DNA reads TGTGCCAGCAGCCCTTGGACAGGGTCAGGTGGCTACACCTTC. This encodes CASSPWTGSGGYTF.

This clone was detected once. This chain joins TRBV5-1 and TRBJ1-1; TRBD1 matches at 7 bases. Per germline, CDR1 SGHRS and CDR2 YFSETQ. Trimming removed 0 bases from V and 0 bases from J; junction bases left unmatched: 11. The CDR3 runs to 18 residues. The chain's CDR3 is CASSLDGPIGGMNTEAFF. The CDR3 DNA reads TGCGCCAGCAGCTTGGACGGCCCCATAGGGGGCATGAACACTGAAGCTTTCTTT.

This chain connects TRBV19 to TRBJ2-7; 8 bases are a match to TRBD1. Germline-derived CDR1 and CDR2 are LNHDA and SQIVND (reference sequence). The J segment lost 2 bases and the V segment lost 5 bases, leaving 14 bases of the junction unmatched. There are 17 residues in the CDR3. CDR3 DNA sequence: TGTGCCAGTAGTCATCATCCCGGGACAGGAGACCCCTACGAGCAGTACTTC. Translating gives CASSHHPGTGDPYEQYF.

This chain uses TRBV11-3 with TRBJ2-7; 12 bases line up with TRBD1. Germline V gene lookup returns CDR1 SGHNT and CDR2 YENEEA. This CDR3 spans 16 amino acids. The J segment lost 4 bases and the V segment lost 5 bases, leaving 9 bases of the junction unmatched. For the CDR3, the DNA is TGTGCCAGCAGCGCGGGACAGGGGGCAGTAGGGTACGAGCAGTACTTC. It is translated as CASSAGQGAVGYEQYF.

V and J are TRBV6-6 and TRBJ2-5, with 9 nucleotides matching TRBD2. The CDR3 is made up of 14 amino acids. The trim removed 2 bases at V and 6 bases at J, leaving 4 bases unmatched. Germline CDR1 is MNHNY and CDR2 is SVGAGI (reference sequence). This CDR3 is CASSYGGGAKTQYF. In DNA, the CDR3 is TGTGCCAGCAGTTACGGCGGGGGGGCGAAGACCCAGTACTTC.

The DNA for the CDR3 is TGTGCCAGCAGTTTCGGACCCCGCAATGAGCAGTTCTTC. It translates to CASSFGPRNEQFF. The chain employs TRBV12-3 or TRBV12-4 and TRBJ2-1; no reliable D call. Trimming took 3 bases from V and 6 from J, leaving 9 bases between them. The CDR3 has 13 amino acids.

This rearrangement joins TRBV7-2 to TRBJ1-5, with a possible D match to TRBD1 (5 bases). The CDR3 is 15 amino acids. The V end was cut by 3 bases, the J end by 0 bases, with 9 bases between. Germline values: CDR1 SGHTA, CDR2 FQGNSA. CDR3: CASSFGGYSNQPQHF. For the CDR3, the DNA is TGTGCCAGCAGCTTCGGGGGTTATAGCAATCAGCCCCAGCATTTT.

Points on this clone: The junction departs from the called germline gene at one end, perhaps through a read error. This chain connects TRBV30 to TRBJ1-4; weak D call: TRBD1 (6 bases). The germline CDR1 and CDR2 sequences are GTSNPN and SVGIG (reference sequence). This CDR3 contains 15 residues. CDR3 in amino acids: CAWRVPWTVWSPTVF. The CDR3 coding sequence is TGTGCCTGGAGGGTCCCTTGGACAGTTTGGAGCCCGACGGTTTTT.

This sequence joins TRBV7-2 and TRBJ1-5; D uncertain. The CDR3 length is 13 residues. Germline loops: CDR1 SGHTA, CDR2 FQGNSA. Trimming cost V 5 bases and J 3 bases, with 8 bases left between them. The CDR3 sequence: CASSSRANQPQHF. CDR3 nucleotide sequence: TGTGCCAGCAGCAGTCGGGCCAATCAGCCCCAGCATTTT.

This chain joins TRBV4-2 and TRBJ1-1; D call uncertain. V was trimmed by 1 base and J by 1 base, leaving 10 bases between them. CDR1 LGHNA and CDR2 YNFKEQ come from the germline V gene. CDR3 length: 15 amino acids. CDR3 bases: TGTGCCAGCAGCCAAGGATCACAGCGGAACACTGAAGCTTTCTTT. Protein sequence: CASSQGSQRNTEAFF.

The chain links TRBV4-1 to TRBJ1-5; 8 bases line up with TRBD1. The CDR3 is made up of 16 amino acids. CDR1 is MGHRA and CDR2 is YSYEKL in the germline V gene. Losses at the gene ends were 0 bases for V and 1 base for J; bases not matched to a gene: 2. In DNA, the CDR3 is TGCGCCAGCAGCCAAGAGACAGGGGTCAGCAATCAGCCCCAGCATTTT. This encodes CASSQETGVSNQPQHF.

Concerning this clone itself: Other DNA sequences in this specimen translate into the identical CDR3. The chain links TRBV9 to TRBJ1-1; D gene unclear. This CDR3 contains 13 residues. Germline loops: CDR1 SGDLS, CDR2 YYNGEE. Deletions cut 0 bases from V and 1 base from J, with 4 bases between. The CDR3: CASSVAENTEAFF. As DNA, the CDR3 is TGTGCCAGCAGCGTAGCGGAGAACACTGAAGCTTTCTTT.

The table lists this clone with a few counts. This chain links TRBV12-5 with TRBJ1-2; no definite D call. The CDR3 is made up of 16 amino acids. Germline V lookup: CDR1 LGHNT, CDR2 FRNRAP. Trimming shortened V by 1 base and J by 0 bases, and 12 bases separated the two germline ends. The CDR3 bases are TGTGCTAGTGGTTTGGCACCCTTACGATCTAACTATGGCTACACCTTC. It codes for CASGLAPLRSNYGYTF.